The 13 T cell receptor beta chains in this list originate from one sample, sequenced in a study of blood T cell repertoires in COVID-19. Sequenced by immunoSEQ multiplex PCR; TCRdb stores in-frame clones only, minus some. The table records 120,000 or so clones, more than 75% of them present only once. Sequenced sample: peripheral blood. Receptors were obtained from a human donor in a cohort sampled during active COVID-19.

This clone was counted only a few times. V is TRBV2 and J is TRBJ2-7, with D possibly matching TRBD1 (6 bases). V was shortened by 4 bases and J by 4 bases, with 20 bases between the two germline ends. This CDR3 has 16 amino acids. Germline CDR1 and CDR2: SNHLY and FYNNEI. CDR3 sequence reads: CASSVRRDTSLYEQYF. The CDR3 DNA sequence: TGTGCCAGCAGTGTGCGCCGGGACACCTCACTTTACGAGCAGTACTTC.

The rearrangement uses TRBV3-1 (or the pseudogene TRBV3-2) and TRBJ2-7; 8 bases are shared with TRBD1. Germline V gene sequence: CDR1 LGHDT, CDR2 YNNKEL (reference sequence). The V gene end was trimmed by 4 bases and the J gene end by 0 bases; junction bases not matched to a gene: 5. This CDR3 has 15 amino acids. The CDR3 reads CASSRQGRGSYEQYF. The CDR3 DNA reads TGTGCCAGCAGCCGACAGGGGAGAGGCTCCTACGAGCAGTACTTC.

The gene calls are TRBV25-1 and TRBJ1-3; TRBD1 matches at 8 bases. Trimming took 6 bases from V and 1 from J; bases not matched to a gene: 2. Germline CDR1 and CDR2: MGHDK and SYGVNS. This CDR3 region has 14 residues. CDR3 DNA: TGTGCCAGCAGAGACAGGGGATCTGGAAACACCATATATTTT. This encodes CASRDRGSGNTIYF.

V and J are TRBV15 and TRBJ2-5, with a tentative D call TRBD1 (8 bases). Between the trimmed V and J ends, which lost 3 bases and 5 bases, there was a span of 19 bases. Per germline, CDR1 LNHNV and CDR2 YYDKDF (reference sequence). The CDR3 spans 16 residues. CDR3 sequence (DNA): TGTGCCACCAGCAGGGCAACAGGGGGGGTCTGGGAGACCCAGTACTTC. Protein: CATSRATGGVWETQYF.

The gene calls are TRBV6-2 or TRBV6-3 and TRBJ2-1; the D is unclear. Trimming left V 4 bases short and J 8 bases short, with 15 bases between. The CDR3 contains 14 residues. The germline gives CDR1 MNHEY, CDR2 SVGEGT. The chain's CDR3 is CASSFLTRGDEQFF. For the CDR3, the DNA is TGTGCCAGCAGTTTCCTGACCCGAGGAGATGAGCAGTTCTTC.

V gene TRBV5-1 combines with J gene TRBJ2-2; D call uncertain. The germline V gene has CDR1 SGHRS and CDR2 YFSETQ. This CDR3 is built from 13 residues. V was cut by 7 bases and J by 2 bases, with 9 bases left in between. The CDR3 nucleotides are TGCGCCAGCGATGACACAAACACCGGGGAGCTGTTTTTT. Protein sequence: CASDDTNTGELFF.

The chain recombines TRBV21-1 with TRBJ2-4; the D call in the table, TRBD2, was not verified against the DNA. TRBV21-1 is a recognized pseudogene. The CDR3 is 18 residues long. CDR3 in DNA: TGTGCCAGCACCAAGACTAGCGGAGAAGACCTAGCCAAAAACATTCAGTACTTC. Protein sequence: CASTKTSGEDLAKNIQYF.

V gene TRBV9 combines with J gene TRBJ2-3, with D perhaps matching TRBD1 (5 bases). V lost 0 bases and J 5 bases, leaving 13 bases between the germline ends. Germline V gene sequence: CDR1 SGDLS, CDR2 YYNGEE. CDR3 length: 15 residues. The CDR3 sequence: CASSVDQGGQDTQYF. CDR3 DNA sequence: TGTGCCAGCAGCGTAGATCAGGGTGGACAAGATACGCAGTATTTT.

V gene TRBV28 combines with J gene TRBJ1-2; maybe TRBD1 (5 bases). CDR1 and CDR2 (germline): MDHEN, SYDVKM. V was trimmed by 6 bases and J by 8 bases, leaving 25 bases between them. The CDR3 is 16 residues long. The DNA for the CDR3 is TGTGCCAGCAGGGGGGGGGAGGAATGGGTTTGGAAAGGCTACACCTTC. Protein: CASRGGEEWVWKGYTF.

This clone was picked up one time. The genes are TRBV3-1 (or the pseudogene TRBV3-2) and TRBJ2-1; the match to TRBD2 covers 13 bases. Germline assignment: CDR1 LGHDT and CDR2 YNNKEL (reference sequence). J was trimmed by 3 bases and V by 4 bases; bases with no gene match: 3. The CDR3 extends over 16 amino acids. In DNA, the CDR3 is TGTGCCAGCAGCCGAGGACTAGCGGGGGACTACAATGAGCAGTTCTTC. The encoded protein is CASSRGLAGDYNEQFF.

As DNA, the CDR3 is TGTGCCAGCAGTACGGCCCCCGGGACAGGCGACTATGGCTACACCTTC. Translation: CASSTAPGTGDYGYTF. This chain uses TRBV28 with TRBJ1-2, with 8 bases aligning to TRBD1. The CDR3 totals 16 residues. Germline V lookup: CDR1 MDHEN, CDR2 SYDVKM. V shed 5 bases and J 3 bases; nucleotides not matched to a gene: 11.

The V call is TRBV30, the J call TRBJ1-5; 12 bases align to TRBD1. The CDR3 covers 15 residues. V was clipped by 0 bases and J by 6 bases; unmatched bases: 3. Per germline, CDR1 GTSNPN and CDR2 SVGIG (reference sequence). CDR3 coding DNA: TGTGCCTGGAGTGTGGGGACAGGGGGCGGTCAGCCCCAGCATTTT. This translates into CAWSVGTGGGQPQHF.

This clone was seen a single time. This chain uses TRBV4-1 with TRBJ2-7; perhaps TRBD1 as D (5 bases). Trimming stripped 0 bases from V and 5 bases from J, with 17 bases between. CDR1 and CDR2 (germline): MGHRA, YSYEKL. The CDR3 runs 16 residues. CDR3 sequence reads: CASSQEKAPGSDEQYF. The CDR3 DNA follows: TGCGCCAGCAGCCAAGAGAAGGCCCCAGGGTCCGACGAGCAGTACTTC.